The 5 T cell receptor beta chains reported below all come from one sample, sequenced in a study of T-cell memory formation after mild COVID-19. TCRdb reanalysed the 5' RACE reads using MiXCR and keeps one entry per CDR3 protein. The sample lists about 340,000 distinct CDR3 sequences; approximately 12% were seen once. The material sequenced was PBMCs or a T cell subset sorted from them (not recorded which). Receptor source: a young man who had mild COVID-19 (a few samples of this study predate the infection). Cell type and time point are not known.

The V call is TRBV27, the J call TRBJ1-2; possible D gene TRBD1, 6 bases. CDR1 is MNHEY and CDR2 is SMNVEV in the germline V gene (reference sequence). The CDR3 has 13 residues. Between the trimmed V and J ends, which lost 6 bases and 8 bases, there was a span of 16 bases. The CDR3, as DNA: TGTGCCAGCAGACACCCGGGGGGGCTCGGCTACACCTTC. Translated: CASRHPGGLGYTF.

This clonotype appeared a few times. The chain links TRBV7-6 to TRBJ1-5; 8 bases are shared with TRBD1. V lost 4 bases to trimming and J lost 5 bases; unmatched junction nucleotides: 13. The CDR3 is 17 residues long. Germline V gene lookup returns CDR1 SGHVS and CDR2 FNYEAQ. CDR3 in amino acids: CASSSRTGNGGDQPQHF. CDR3 coding DNA: TGTGCCAGCAGCTCCCGGACAGGGAATGGCGGTGATCAGCCCCAGCATTTT.

The V call is TRBV6-2 or TRBV6-3, the J call TRBJ2-7, with D perhaps given as TRBD1 or TRBD2 (6 bases each). The germline V gene encodes CDR1 MNHEY and CDR2 SVGEGT. The CDR3 sequence is 14 residues long. Between the trimmed V and J ends, which lost 5 bases and 3 bases, there was a span of 14 bases. The CDR3 DNA reads as TGTGCCAGCAGTCCATGGGGGGCGAACTACGAGCAGTACTTC. It encodes CASSPWGANYEQYF.

V is TRBV5-1 and J is TRBJ2-1; TRBD1 matches 7 bases. The J segment lost 8 bases and the V segment lost 5 bases, leaving 10 bases of the junction unmatched. Germline CDR1 and CDR2: SGHRS and YFSETQ. This CDR3 comprises 14 residues. CDR3 nucleotide sequence: TGCGCCAGCAGGACAGGGTCGGGGAACGATGAGCAGTTCTTC. The encoded protein is CASRTGSGNDEQFF. Full variable domain (remainder filled in from reference TRBV5-1 and TRBJ2-1): KAGVTQTPRYLIKTRGQQVTLSCSPISGHRSVSWYQQTPGQGLQFLFEYFSETQRNKGNFPGRFSGRQFSNSRSEMNVSTLELGDSALYLCASRTGSGNDEQFFGPGTRLTVL.

The DNA for the CDR3 is TGTGCCACCAGTGATTTCCGGGCGGACAGGGCGTCCTACGAGCAGTACTTC. Its translation is CATSDFRADRASYEQYF. J is TRBJ2-7 and V is TRBV24-1; TRBD1 agrees at 8 bases. The ends lost 1 base at V and 1 base at J; junction bases unmatched: 8. This CDR3 is built from 17 residues. CDR1 is KGHDR and CDR2 is SFDVKD in the germline V gene.